A selection of T cell receptor beta chains follows, all from one sample in a study of T cell repertoires in cytomegalovirus infection. No antigens are known for them. TCRdb passed the reads through MiXCR, listing each CDR3 protein once. The table shows some 310,000 distinct CDR3 sequences, with about 25% occurring only once. This material consisted of cultured PBMCs, taken from culture after CMV antigen stimulation. These receptors were taken from a human donor in good health (CMV status not recorded). Some clones in this sample may be carry-over from other donors' samples. Both conserved end residues are part of each CDR3. D genes are given only for firm matches. Not every row has a clone size; where given, it reads once, few, many or a size class.

cdr3_nt cdr3_aa j_call cdr3_length d_call v_call clone_size
TGTGCCAGCGAAGGACAGGGAAGCCCGTCCATTGGCTACACCTTC CASEGQGSPSIGYTF TRBJ1-2 15 TRBD1 TRBV19 -
TGTGCCAGCACCCCCGGGGGGATGCAGCCCCAGCATTTT CASTPGGMQPQHF TRBJ1-5 13 - TRBV12-3/TRBV12-4 -
TGTGCCAGCAGTTGGGGCAGGGATATTAGCAATCAGCCCCAGCATTTT CASSWGRDISNQPQHF TRBJ1-5 16 - TRBV28 few
TGTGCCAGCAGCTTAGGAGATCTAGCGGGCACAGATACGCAGTATTTT CASSLGDLAGTDTQYF TRBJ2-3 16 TRBD2 TRBV11-2 few
TGTGCCAGCAGCTTAGCGCGGGTTAGCACAGATACGCAGTATTTT CASSLARVSTDTQYF TRBJ2-3 15 - TRBV7-2 many
TGTGCCAGCAGTTTGAGCGGGAGTTCATCCTACGAGCAGTACTTC CASSLSGSSSYEQYF TRBJ2-7 15 TRBD2 TRBV28 -
TGTGCCAGTGCGACTCAACGCCCGGAGCAGTTCTTC CASATQRPEQFF TRBJ2-1 12 - TRBV28 -
TGTGCCAGCAGCTTGAATGCGGGGACCACTGAAGCTTTCTTT CASSLNAGTTEAFF TRBJ1-1 14 - TRBV11-2 many
TGCAGTGGCCTAAAGCCCCCCTATGGCTACACCTTC CSGLKPPYGYTF TRBJ1-2 12 - TRBV20-1 -
TGTGCCAGTAGTCATGGAGGCGCGACCCAGTACTTC CASSHGGATQYF TRBJ2-5 12 - TRBV19 -
TGTGCCAGCAGGGGGACAGGGGGCACTGAAGCTTTCTTT CASRGTGGTEAFF TRBJ1-1 13 TRBD1 TRBV12-3/TRBV12-4 -
TGTGCCAGCAGCTTAGTAAGTCGGGGGAACACTGAAGCTTTCTTT CASSLVSRGNTEAFF TRBJ1-1 15 - TRBV7-6 many
TGCAGTGCCCCTTTCTACCAAGAGACCCAGTACTTC CSAPFYQETQYF TRBJ2-5 12 - TRBV20-1 few
TGTGCCAGCAGTTCGTACAGGGGACAGGAGACCCAGTACTTC CASSSYRGQETQYF TRBJ2-5 14 TRBD1 TRBV28 -
TGTGCCAGCAGCTTAGTGGCGGATAGCAATCAGCCCCAGCATTTT CASSLVADSNQPQHF TRBJ1-5 15 - TRBV7-8 many
TGTGCCAGCAGCGTCGGGACAGGGAACACTGAAGCTTTCTTT CASSVGTGNTEAFF TRBJ1-1 14 TRBD1 TRBV7-9 few
TGTGCCAGCTCCCTAAACGGGGGCCCGAACACCGGGGAGCTGTTTTTT CASSLNGGPNTGELFF TRBJ2-2 16 - TRBV18 few
TGTGCCAGTAGTATCGTGGCGCCCTCCTACAATGAGCAGTTCTTC CASSIVAPSYNEQFF TRBJ2-1 15 - TRBV19 -
TGTGCCAGCAGCTTAAGCCCCTTCTCTGGAAACACCATATATTTT CASSLSPFSGNTIYF TRBJ1-3 15 - TRBV11-2 -
TGTGCCAGCAGCCGGGACAGGGCGAACACCGGGGAGCTGTTTTTT CASSRDRANTGELFF TRBJ2-2 15 TRBD1 TRBV7-9 -
TGCGCCAGCAGTTCCGGGACTAGCGGGAGTGAGACCCAGTACTTC CASSSGTSGSETQYF TRBJ2-5 15 TRBD2 TRBV5-1 many
TGTGCCAGCACCTCAAACAGGCCGAGCTCCTACAATGAGCAGTTCTTC CASTSNRPSSYNEQFF TRBJ2-1 16 - TRBV7-2 many
TGTGCCAGCAGCCCTTCTCCTAGGGCCAACGTCCTGACTTTC CASSPSPRANVLTF TRBJ2-6 14 - TRBV7-8 -
TGTGCCAGTAACCCAGGGAGGGTCCGTCAGCCCCAGCATTTT CASNPGRVRQPQHF TRBJ1-5 14 - TRBV19 -
TGTGCCAGCAGCCCCTGGGGACACACCGGGGAGCTGTTTTTT CASSPWGHTGELFF TRBJ2-2 14 - TRBV7-9 few
TGTGCCAGCAGTTACACATTACCGGGACTAGCGGTAAACACCGGGGAGCTGTTTTTT CASSYTLPGLAVNTGELFF TRBJ2-2 19 TRBD2 TRBV6-5 -
TGCAGTGCCCTCCCGATAGAGACCCAGTACTTC CSALPIETQYF TRBJ2-5 11 - TRBV20-1 few
TGTGCCAGCAGCTTTATCGCCGGGACTAGTGGGTACAATGAGCAGTTCTTC CASSFIAGTSGYNEQFF TRBJ2-1 17 TRBD2 TRBV5-5 few
TGCGCCAGCAGCCAAGAGGGGGAGACTTACAATGAGCAGTTCTTC CASSQEGETYNEQFF TRBJ2-1 15 - TRBV4-3 -
TGTGCCAGCCGGGACAGGGGTAATTCACCCCTCCACTTT CASRDRGNSPLHF TRBJ1-6 13 TRBD1 TRBV19 -
TGTGCCAGCAGCCGAGTTGGTAGTCCGGATGAGCAGTTCTTC CASSRVGSPDEQFF TRBJ2-1 14 - TRBV5-6 many
TGTGCCAGCAGACTAGCCAGGGGCAGGGAAAACCAAGAGACCCAGTACTTC CASRLARGRENQETQYF TRBJ2-5 17 - TRBV11-3 -
TGTGCCAGCAGTGGACAAGGACTAAGCGCCTACGAGCAGTACTTC CASSGQGLSAYEQYF TRBJ2-7 15 - TRBV2 -
TGTGCCAGCATATCCAGCTGGGACGAGCAGTACTTC CASISSWDEQYF TRBJ2-7 12 - TRBV6-6 many
TGTGCCAGCAGCCAAGGGGACAGCCTCTTCTATGGCTACACCTTC CASSQGDSLFYGYTF TRBJ1-2 15 TRBD1 TRBV14 -
TGCGCCAGCAGCCAAGATGCGGCAGGGGCGAATGGGGGACGGGGCTACACCTTC CASSQDAAGANGGRGYTF TRBJ1-2 18 - TRBV4-1 few
TGTGCCAGCAGTCCCGGACTAGACGTAGATGAGCAGTTCTTC CASSPGLDVDEQFF TRBJ2-1 14 TRBD2 TRBV6-2/TRBV6-3 many
TGTGCCAGCAGTTTTATTCAGGGGGCGCGTTACGAGCAGTACTTC CASSFIQGARYEQYF TRBJ2-7 15 TRBD1 TRBV27 few
TGTGCCAGCACCCATAGGAGGGACAGGGTTTGGTGCGAGCAGTACTTC CASTHRRDRVWCEQYF TRBJ2-7 16 TRBD1 TRBV7-2 few
TGTGCCAGCAGTGAAGCGACTATAAATCAGCCCCAGCATTTT CASSEATINQPQHF TRBJ1-5 14 - TRBV6-1 -